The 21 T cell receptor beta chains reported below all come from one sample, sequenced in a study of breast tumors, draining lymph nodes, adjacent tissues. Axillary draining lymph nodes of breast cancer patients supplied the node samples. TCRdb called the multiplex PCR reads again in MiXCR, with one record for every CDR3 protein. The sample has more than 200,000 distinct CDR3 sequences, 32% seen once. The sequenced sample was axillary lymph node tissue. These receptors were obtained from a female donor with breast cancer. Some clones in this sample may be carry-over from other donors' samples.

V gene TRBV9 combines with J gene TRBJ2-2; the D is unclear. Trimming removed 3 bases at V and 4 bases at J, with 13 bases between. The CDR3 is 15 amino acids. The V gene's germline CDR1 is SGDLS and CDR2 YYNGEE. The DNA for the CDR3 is TGTGCCAGCAGCGGCCCCCTAAACACCACCGGGGAGCTGTTTTTT. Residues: CASSGPLNTTGELFF.

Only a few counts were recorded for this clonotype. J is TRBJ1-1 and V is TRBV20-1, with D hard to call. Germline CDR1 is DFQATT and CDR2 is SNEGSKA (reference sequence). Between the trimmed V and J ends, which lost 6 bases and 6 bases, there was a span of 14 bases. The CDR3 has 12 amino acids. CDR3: CSAEAGMAEAFF. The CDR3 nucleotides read TGCAGTGCCGAAGCGGGGATGGCTGAAGCTTTCTTT.

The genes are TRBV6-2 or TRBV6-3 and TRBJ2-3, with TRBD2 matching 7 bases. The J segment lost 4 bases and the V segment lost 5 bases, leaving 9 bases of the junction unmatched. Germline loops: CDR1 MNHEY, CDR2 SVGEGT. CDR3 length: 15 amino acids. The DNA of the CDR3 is TGTGCCAGCAGTGGGGGGGGGAGGACGGCAGATACGCAGTATTTT. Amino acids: CASSGGGRTADTQYF.

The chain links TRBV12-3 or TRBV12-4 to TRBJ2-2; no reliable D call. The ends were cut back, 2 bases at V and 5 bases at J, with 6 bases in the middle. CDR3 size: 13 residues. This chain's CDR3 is CASSLFGTGELFF. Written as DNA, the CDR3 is TGTGCCAGCAGTTTATTCGGGACCGGGGAGCTGTTTTTT.

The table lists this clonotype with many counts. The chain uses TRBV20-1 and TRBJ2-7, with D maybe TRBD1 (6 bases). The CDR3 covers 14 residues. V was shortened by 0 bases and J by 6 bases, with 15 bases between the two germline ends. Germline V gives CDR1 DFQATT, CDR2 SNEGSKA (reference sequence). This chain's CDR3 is CSARDGGYPLEQYF. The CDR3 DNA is TGCAGTGCTAGAGATGGGGGCTATCCCCTCGAGCAGTACTTC.

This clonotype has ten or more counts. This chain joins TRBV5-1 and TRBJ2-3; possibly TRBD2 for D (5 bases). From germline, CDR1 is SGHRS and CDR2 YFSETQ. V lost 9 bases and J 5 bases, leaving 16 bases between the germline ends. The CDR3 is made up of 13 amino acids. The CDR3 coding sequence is TGCGCCACCCAGAGGGATCGAGGAGATACGCAGTATTTT. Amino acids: CATQRDRGDTQYF.

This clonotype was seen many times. CDR3 sequence: CALSGTSTNVLTF. The CDR3 bases are TGTGCGCTGTCGGGGACTAGCACCAACGTCCTGACTTTC. V gene TRBV30 combines with J gene TRBJ2-6; 9 bases line up with TRBD2. Germline lookup yields CDR1 GTSNPN and CDR2 SVGIG (reference sequence). The CDR3 consists of 13 residues.

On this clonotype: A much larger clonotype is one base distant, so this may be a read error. In DNA form, the CDR3 reads TGTGCCAGCAGCTTAAGGGACACTGAAGCTTTCTTT. Amino acid sequence: CASSLRDTEAFF. This chain links TRBV7-3 with TRBJ1-1; unclear D gene. The CDR3 runs 12 residues. The V and J ends lost 1 base and 3 bases respectively, with 3 bases between them. Germline assignment: CDR1 SGHTA and CDR2 FQGTGA.

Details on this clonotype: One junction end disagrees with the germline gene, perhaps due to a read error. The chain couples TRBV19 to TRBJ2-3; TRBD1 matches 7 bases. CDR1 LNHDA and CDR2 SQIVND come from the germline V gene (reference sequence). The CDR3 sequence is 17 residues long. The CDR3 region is CASSILQAGGKTDTQSF. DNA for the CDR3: TGCGCCAGTAGTATTCTTCAGGCAGGGGGAAAGACCGATACGCAGTCTTTT.

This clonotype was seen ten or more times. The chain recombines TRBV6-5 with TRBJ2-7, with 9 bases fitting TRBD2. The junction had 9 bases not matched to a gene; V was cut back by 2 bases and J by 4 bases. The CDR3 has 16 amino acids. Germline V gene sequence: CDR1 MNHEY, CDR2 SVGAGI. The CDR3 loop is CASSYPEAGGLYEQYF. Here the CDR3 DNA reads TGTGCCAGCAGTTACCCTGAGGCGGGAGGGCTTTACGAGCAGTACTTC.

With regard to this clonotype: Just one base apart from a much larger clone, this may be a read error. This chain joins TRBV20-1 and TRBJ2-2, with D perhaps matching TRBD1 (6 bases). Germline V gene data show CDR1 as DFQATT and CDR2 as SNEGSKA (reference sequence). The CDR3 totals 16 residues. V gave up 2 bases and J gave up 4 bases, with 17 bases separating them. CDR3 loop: CSARPFRGSTTGELFF. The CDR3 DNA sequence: TGCAGTGCTAGACCTTTCAGGGGCTCGACCACCGGGGAGCTGTTTTTT.

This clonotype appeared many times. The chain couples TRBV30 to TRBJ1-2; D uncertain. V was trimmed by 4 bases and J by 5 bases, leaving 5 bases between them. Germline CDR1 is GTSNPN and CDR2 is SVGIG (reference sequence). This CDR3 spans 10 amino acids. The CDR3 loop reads CAWKSYGYTF. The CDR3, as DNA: TGTGCCTGGAAGTCATATGGCTACACCTTC. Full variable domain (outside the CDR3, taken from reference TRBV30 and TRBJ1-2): SQTIHQWPATLVQPVGSPLSLECTVEGTSNPNLYWYRQAAGRGLQLLFYSVGIGQISSEVPQNLSASRPQDRQFILSSKKLLLSDSGFYLCAWKSYGYTFGSGTRLTVV.

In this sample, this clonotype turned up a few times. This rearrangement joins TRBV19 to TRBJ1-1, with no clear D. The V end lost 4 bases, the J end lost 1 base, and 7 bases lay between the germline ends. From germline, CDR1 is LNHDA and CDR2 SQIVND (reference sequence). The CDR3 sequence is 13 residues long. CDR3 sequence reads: CASSSQANTEAFF. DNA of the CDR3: TGTGCCAGTAGTAGTCAGGCGAACACTGAAGCTTTCTTT.

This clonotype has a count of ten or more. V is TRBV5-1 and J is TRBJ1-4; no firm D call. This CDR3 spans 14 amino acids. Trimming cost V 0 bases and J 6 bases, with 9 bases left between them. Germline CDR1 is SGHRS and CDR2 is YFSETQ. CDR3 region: CASSLEVPDEKLFF. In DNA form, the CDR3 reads TGCGCCAGCAGCTTGGAAGTACCCGATGAAAAACTGTTTTTT.

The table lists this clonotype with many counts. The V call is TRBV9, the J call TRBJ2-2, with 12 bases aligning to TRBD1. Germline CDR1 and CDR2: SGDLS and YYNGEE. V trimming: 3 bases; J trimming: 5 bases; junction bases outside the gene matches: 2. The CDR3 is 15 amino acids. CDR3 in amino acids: CASSGGQGATGELFF. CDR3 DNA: TGTGCCAGCAGCGGGGGACAGGGGGCTACCGGGGAGCTGTTTTTT.

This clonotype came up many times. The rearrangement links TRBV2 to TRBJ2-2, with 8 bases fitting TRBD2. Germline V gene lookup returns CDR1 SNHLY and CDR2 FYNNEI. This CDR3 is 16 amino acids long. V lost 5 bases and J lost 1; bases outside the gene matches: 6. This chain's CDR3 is CASSIGRAWNTGELFF. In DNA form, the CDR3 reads TGTGCCAGCAGTATCGGGAGGGCCTGGAACACCGGGGAGCTGTTTTTT.

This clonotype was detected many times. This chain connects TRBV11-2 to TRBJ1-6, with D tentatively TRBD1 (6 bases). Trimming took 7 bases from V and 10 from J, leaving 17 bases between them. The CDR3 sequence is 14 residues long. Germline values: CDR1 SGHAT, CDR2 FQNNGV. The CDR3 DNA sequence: TGTGCCAGCACCACCCAGGGGAGGGAATCACCCCTCCACTTT. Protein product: CASTTQGRESPLHF.

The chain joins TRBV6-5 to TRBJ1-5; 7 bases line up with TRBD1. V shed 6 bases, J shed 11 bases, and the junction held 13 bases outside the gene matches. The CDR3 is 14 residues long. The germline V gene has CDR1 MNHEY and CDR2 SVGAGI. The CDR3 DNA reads TGTGCCAGCAGGCAGGGGGAAAGGGTCGCGGCCCAGCATTTT. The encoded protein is CASRQGERVAAQHF.

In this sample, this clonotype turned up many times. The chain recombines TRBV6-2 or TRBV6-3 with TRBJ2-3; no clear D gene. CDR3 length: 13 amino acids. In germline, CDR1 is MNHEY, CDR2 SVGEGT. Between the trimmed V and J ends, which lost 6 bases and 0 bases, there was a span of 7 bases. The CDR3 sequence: CASRRDSTDTQYF. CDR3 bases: TGTGCCAGCAGGCGCGATAGCACAGATACGCAGTATTTT.

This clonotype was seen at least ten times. DNA for the CDR3: TGTGCCAGCAGCTTAGGGGGTCCTAGCACAGATACGCAGTATTTT. Amino acid sequence: CASSLGGPSTDTQYF. The chain uses TRBV7-9 and TRBJ2-3; D remains unclear. With 1 base removed from V and 0 bases from J, the gap between germline ends came to 8 bases. Germline values: CDR1 SEHNR, CDR2 FQNEAQ (reference sequence). The CDR3 spans 15 residues.

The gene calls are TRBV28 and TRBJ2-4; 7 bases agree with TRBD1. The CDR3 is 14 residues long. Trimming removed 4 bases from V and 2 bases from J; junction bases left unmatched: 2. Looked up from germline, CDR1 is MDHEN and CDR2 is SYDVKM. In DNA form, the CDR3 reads TGTGCCAGCAGTTATAGGGGGCCCAAAAACATTCAGTACTTC. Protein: CASSYRGPKNIQYF.